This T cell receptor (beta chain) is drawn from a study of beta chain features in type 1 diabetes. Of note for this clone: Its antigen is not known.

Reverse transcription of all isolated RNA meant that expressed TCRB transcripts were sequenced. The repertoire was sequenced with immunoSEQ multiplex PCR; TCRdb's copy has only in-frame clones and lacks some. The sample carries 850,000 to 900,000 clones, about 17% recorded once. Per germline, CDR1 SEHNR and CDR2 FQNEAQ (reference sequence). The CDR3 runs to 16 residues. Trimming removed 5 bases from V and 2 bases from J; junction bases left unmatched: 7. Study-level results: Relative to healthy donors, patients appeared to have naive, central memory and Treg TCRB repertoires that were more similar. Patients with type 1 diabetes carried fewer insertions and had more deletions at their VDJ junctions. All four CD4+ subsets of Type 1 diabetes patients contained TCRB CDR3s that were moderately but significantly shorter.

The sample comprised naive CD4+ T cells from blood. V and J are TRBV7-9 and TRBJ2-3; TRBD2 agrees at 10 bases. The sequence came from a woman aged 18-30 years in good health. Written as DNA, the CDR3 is TGTGCCAGCAGCCCACGACTAGCGGGCTTCACAGATACGCAGTATTTT. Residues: CASSPRLAGFTDTQYF. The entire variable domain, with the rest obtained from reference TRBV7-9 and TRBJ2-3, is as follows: DTGVSQNPRHKITKRGQNVTFRCDPISEHNRLYWYRQTLGQGPEFLTYFQNEAQLEKSRLLSDRFSAERPKGSFSTLEIQRTEQGDSAMYLCASSPRLAGFTDTQYFGPGTRLTVL.